The 9 T cell receptor beta chains listed next were all sequenced from one sample in a study of T cells in women clearing cervical HPV infection (dated by TCRdb to the late 2010s). The library was made by the immunoSEQ multiplex PCR assay. TCRdb provides this immuneACCESS table in a form limited to in-frame rearrangements. Some clones are lacking; in checked studies, under half of them reflect an unresolved V gene, and why the rest are absent is not known. The table of this sample itemizes 25,000 to 30,000 clones. The top ten constitute about 3.7% of the sample. Sequencing was carried out using blood buffy coat. The receptor set was obtained from a woman aged 18 to 75 with a cervical HPV16 infection that either progressed to CIN3+ or cleared (not recorded which).

On this clone: The read stops 3 residues short of the end of the CDR3; the missing end is completed from the germline J gene. The V call is TRBV6-8, the J call TRBJ2-3; 8 bases line up with TRBD2. Per the germline V gene, CDR1 is MNHGY and CDR2 is SAAAGT. The CDR3 has 12 amino acids. Incomplete CDR3 DNA: TGTGCCAGCACCCGGGGGGGGGAGACG. This translates into CASTRGGET. The entire CDR3 is CASTRGGETQYF.

Turning to this clone: The missing CDR3 end, 3 residues past where the read stops, is filled in from the germline J gene. The chain combines TRBV2 with TRBJ2-7; 7 bases map to TRBD2. Germline assignment: CDR1 SNHLY and CDR2 FYNNEI. Losses at the gene ends were 6 bases for V and 4 bases for J; bases not matched to a gene: 9. The CDR3 sequence is 14 residues long. CDR3 DNA, as far as it was read: TGTGCCAGCAGGAGCGGGGCGGAGGGGTACGAG. This gives the protein CASRSGAEGYE. The full CDR3 protein is CASRSGAEGYEQYF.

In regard to this clone: The CDR3 end is not reached by the read, which stops 3 residues before it; the germline J gene fills it in. The rearrangement links TRBV19 to TRBJ2-1, with D maybe TRBD2 (6 bases). Germline-derived CDR1 and CDR2 are LNHDA and SQIVND (reference sequence). V gave up 1 base and J gave up 8 bases, with 15 bases separating them. This CDR3 comprises 15 residues. CDR3 amino acids: CASSIASRGLDEQFF. The CDR3 DNA, read in part, is TGTGCCAGTAGTATAGCCTCCCGGGGGTTGGATGAG.

Points on this clone: The read ends 3 residues shy of where the CDR3 ends; the end is completed using the germline J gene. This sequence joins TRBV5-6 and TRBJ2-1; 12 bases align to TRBD2. V dropped 1 base and J dropped 7; count of bases not matched to a gene: 3. Per the germline V gene, CDR1 is SGHDT and CDR2 is YYEEEE. This CDR3 contains 15 residues. CDR3 DNA (partial): TGTGCCAGCAGCTTGTGGCTAGCGGGGGGGAATGAG. Translated: CASSLWLAGGNE. The complete CDR3 sequence is CASSLWLAGGNEQFF. Full variable domain (outside the CDR3, taken from reference TRBV5-6 and TRBJ2-1): DAGVTQSPTHLIKTRGQQVTLRCSPKSGHDTVSWYQQALGQGPQFIFQYYEEEERQRGNFPDRFSGHQFPNYSSELNVNALLLGDSALYLCASSLWLAGGNEQFFGPGTRLTVL.

In regard to this clone: Read coverage stops 3 residues before the CDR3 terminus; the germline J gene supplies the remainder. The genes are TRBV7-9 and TRBJ2-4, with D perhaps TRBD1 (6 bases). The CDR3 is 13 amino acids. Germline V gives CDR1 SEHNR, CDR2 FQNEAQ (reference sequence). CDR3 in amino acids: CASSLGQGLGQYF. The part of the CDR3 DNA that was read is TGTGCCAGCAGCCTGGGACAAGGGCTGGGT.

Regarding this clone: Read sequence stops 3 residues before the CDR3 end, and the germline J gene provides the missing end. The chain recombines TRBV4-2 with TRBJ1-1; D is undetermined. This CDR3 comprises 13 residues. Trimming pared 1 base from V and 2 bases from J, leaving 5 bases between. Per germline, CDR1 LGHNA and CDR2 YNFKEQ. Partial CDR3 DNA: TGTGCCAGCAGCCAAGGGCCTAACACTGAA. This codes for CASSQGPNTE. The entire CDR3 is CASSQGPNTEAFF.

For this clone: The CDR3 end lies 3 residues beyond the end of the read and is filled in from the germline J gene. This chain joins TRBV5-1 and TRBJ2-2; D possibly corresponds to TRBD1 (6 bases). Germline V gene sequence: CDR1 SGHRS, CDR2 YFSETQ. V lost 0 bases and J 3 bases, leaving 9 bases between the germline ends. This CDR3 region has 15 residues. The DNA read from the CDR3 is TGCGCCAGCAGCTTGGACAGGGTGGACACCGGGGAG. Protein: CASSLDRVDTGE. The CDR3 in full is CASSLDRVDTGELFF.

On this clone itself: Read coverage stops 3 residues before the CDR3 terminus; the germline J gene supplies the remainder. The chain recombines TRBV4-1 with TRBJ2-4; D possibly corresponds to TRBD1 (6 bases). The CDR3 has 17 residues. From germline, CDR1 is MGHRA and CDR2 YSYEKL. V shed 2 bases and J shed 6 bases, with 20 bases lying between them. CDR3 protein: CASSQQSAGVMGNIQYF. The covered CDR3 bases are TGCGCCAGCAGCCAACAGTCCGCAGGGGTGATGGGAAACATT.

Note on this clone: Read coverage stops 3 residues before the CDR3 terminus; the germline J gene supplies the remainder. The chain couples TRBV20-1 to TRBJ1-1; no reliable D call. V was clipped by 1 base and J by 0 bases, with 21 bases between them. CDR3 length equals 18 residues. Germline assignment: CDR1 DFQATT and CDR2 SNEGSKA (reference sequence). CDR3 sequence: CSARAPPRKGYMNTEAFF. CDR3 bases read: TGCAGTGCTAGAGCCCCGCCGCGGAAAGGCTATATGAACACTGAA.